The 22 T cell receptor beta chains reported below all come from one sample, sequenced in a study of blood T cell repertoires in COVID-19. The data were produced by immunoSEQ multiplex PCR, yet TCRdb's version contains in-frame clones alone and is incomplete. The sample shows roughly 190,000 clones, roughly 91% of them seen only once. The specimen sequenced was peripheral blood. The receptors originated from a human donor in a cohort sampled during active COVID-19.

This clone was seen once. The chain joins TRBV7-2 to TRBJ1-2, with D uncertain. The CDR3 totals 13 residues. Germline V gene data show CDR1 as SGHTA and CDR2 as FQGNSA. Trimming removed 1 base from V and 1 base from J, with 4 bases in between. The CDR3: CASSLDSNYGYTF. In nucleotides, the CDR3 is TGTGCCAGCAGCTTAGACAGTAACTATGGCTACACCTTC.

This chain uses TRBV7-2 with TRBJ2-3, with 10 bases aligning to TRBD2. The CDR3 contains 15 residues. Looked up from germline, CDR1 is SGHTA and CDR2 is FQGNSA. J gave up 6 bases and V 5 bases, and 8 bases lay outside the gene matches. The CDR3, as DNA: TGTGCCAGCAGCCGGAGCGGGGGGGCTCATGATACGCAGTATTTT. This translates into CASSRSGGAHDTQYF.

This sequence joins TRBV4-3 and TRBJ2-4; tentative D call: TRBD1 (5 bases). The CDR3 sequence is 14 residues long. The germline gives CDR1 LGHNA, CDR2 YSLEER. V was trimmed by 4 bases and J by 6 bases, leaving 13 bases between them. The CDR3 protein is CASSPQDQGNIQYF. CDR3 nucleotides: TGCGCCAGCAGCCCACAGGACCAGGGAAACATTCAGTACTTC.

V and J are TRBV27 and TRBJ2-1, with TRBD2 matching over 9 bases. This CDR3 comprises 21 residues. Germline trimming cut 1 base from V and 4 bases from J; bases unmatched to any gene: 20. CDR1 is MNHEY, CDR2 SMNVEV, per germline (reference sequence). CDR3 in amino acids: CASSLLSGPVSGSGRYNEQFF. CDR3 in DNA: TGTGCCAGCAGTTTATTGTCCGGGCCCGTTAGCGGGAGTGGTCGGTACAATGAGCAGTTCTTC.

The CDR3 region is CASSPTGLAGGYNEQFF. CDR3 coding DNA: TGTGCCAGCAGTCCCACTGGACTAGCGGGGGGGTACAATGAGCAGTTCTTC. The V call is TRBV2, the J call TRBJ2-1; 15 bases align to TRBD2. The CDR3 has 17 residues. V lost 5 bases and J lost 4; bases outside the gene matches: 6. Germline loops: CDR1 SNHLY, CDR2 FYNNEI.

The chain couples TRBV27 to TRBJ1-6; 9 nucleotides match TRBD1. Trimming cost V 3 bases and J 8 bases; bases outside gene matches: 14. The CDR3 has 18 amino acids. Germline CDR1 reads MNHEY; CDR2 reads SMNVEV (reference sequence). The CDR3 loop reads CASSFGTTGGITDSPLHF. The DNA for the CDR3 is TGTGCCAGCAGTTTTGGGACCACAGGGGGCATTACGGATTCACCCCTCCACTTT.

This clone appeared many times. V gene TRBV5-1 combines with J gene TRBJ1-6, with 8 nucleotides matching TRBD1. Per the germline V gene, CDR1 is SGHRS and CDR2 is YFSETQ. J lost 6 bases, V lost 4 bases, and 6 bases had no gene match. The CDR3 runs 15 residues. CDR3 protein: CASSPTGGSNSPLHF. The DNA of the CDR3 is TGCGCCAGCAGCCCCACAGGGGGTTCTAATTCACCCCTCCACTTT.

The chain has TRBV29-1 and TRBJ1-1; D may be TRBD1 (6 bases). The germline V gene encodes CDR1 SQVTM and CDR2 ANQGSEA. This CDR3 region has 13 residues. Trimming removed 3 bases from V and 5 bases from J, with 13 bases in between. CDR3 in DNA: TGCAGCGTTGAGGTCCAGACAGGTACTGAAGCTTTCTTT. Its translation: CSVEVQTGTEAFF.

The count of this clone is one. In DNA, the CDR3 is TGCGCCAGCAGCTTGGAAGGGGGCAGTTTAAATTCACCCCTCCACTTT. Its translation: CASSLEGGSLNSPLHF. The genes are TRBV5-1 and TRBJ1-6, with 7 positions matching TRBD1. Germline CDR1 and CDR2: SGHRS and YFSETQ. The CDR3 has 16 amino acids. V was clipped by 0 bases and J by 7 bases; unmatched bases: 7.

This clone was recorded once. CDR3 amino acids: CASRPLAGGYTGELFF. The CDR3 nucleotides read TGTGCCAGCAGGCCACTAGCGGGGGGCTACACCGGGGAGCTGTTTTTT. J is TRBJ2-2 and V is TRBV11-2; 12 nucleotides line up with TRBD2. The V segment lost 6 bases and the J segment 3 bases; nucleotides outside the gene matches: 5. Germline V gives CDR1 SGHAT, CDR2 FQNNGV. The CDR3 spans 16 residues. The whole variable domain, remainder taken from reference TRBV11-2 and TRBJ2-2, is EAGVAQSPRYKIIEKRQSVAFWCNPISGHATLYWYQQILGQGPKLLIQFQNNGVVDDSQLPKDRFSAERLKGVDSTLKIQPAKLEDSAVYLCASRPLAGGYTGELFFGEGSRLTVL.

The chain has TRBV6-5 and TRBJ2-1; weak D call: TRBD1 (5 bases). Germline-derived CDR1 and CDR2 are MNHEY and SVGAGI. The CDR3 extends over 11 amino acids. V was shortened by 6 bases and J by 12 bases, with 12 bases between the two germline ends. The CDR3 protein is CASSREGAQFF. The CDR3 DNA sequence: TGTGCCAGCAGCCGCGAAGGGGCGCAGTTCTTC.

The gene calls are TRBV5-5 and TRBJ2-2, with 8 positions matching TRBD1. With 1 base clipped from V and 1 base from J, the junction kept 6 bases outside the gene matches. Germline CDR1 SGHKS, CDR2 YYEKEE (reference sequence). This CDR3 region has 17 residues. CDR3 residues: CASSLPLRGLNTGELFF. CDR3 DNA: TGTGCCAGCAGCTTGCCTCTCAGGGGGCTGAACACCGGGGAGCTGTTTTTT.

V and J are TRBV28 and TRBJ2-6; 8 bases are a match to TRBD2. The CDR3 has 17 residues. The germline CDR1 and CDR2 sequences are MDHEN and SYDVKM. The junction had 4 bases not matched to a gene; V was cut back by 3 bases and J by 0 bases. This CDR3 is CASSFSAGVSGANVLTF. The CDR3 region has the DNA TGTGCCAGCAGTTTCTCAGCGGGGGTCTCTGGGGCCAACGTCCTGACTTTC.

The V and J genes are TRBV6-5 and TRBJ2-1, with TRBD2 matching 7 bases. The CDR3 sequence is 16 residues long. Germline loops: CDR1 MNHEY, CDR2 SVGAGI. V shed 0 bases and J 2 bases; nucleotides not matched to a gene: 4. This CDR3 reads CASSYSSGGAYNEQFF. In nucleotides, the CDR3 is TGTGCCAGCAGTTACTCATCGGGGGGAGCCTACAATGAGCAGTTCTTC.

The V call is TRBV5-4, the J call TRBJ2-7; perhaps TRBD2 as D (6 bases). Germline V lookup: CDR1 SGHNT, CDR2 YYREEE (reference sequence). The CDR3 spans 15 residues. V dropped 3 bases and J dropped 5 bases, with 18 bases sitting between them. The CDR3 bases are TGTGCCAGCAGCTATGCGGGAAGGAGCCCTAACGAGCAGTACTTC. It specifies CASSYAGRSPNEQYF.

This clone was seen once. The chain couples TRBV5-1 to TRBJ2-3, with 8 bases aligning to TRBD2. Losses at the gene ends were 4 bases for V and 4 bases for J; bases not matched to a gene: 11. The CDR3 covers 16 residues. In germline, CDR1 is SGHRS, CDR2 YFSETQ. CDR3 DNA sequence: TGCGCCAGCAGCCGGGGGGGTGTGGCATCTGCAGATACGCAGTATTTT. Translation: CASSRGGVASADTQYF.

As to this clone: The sample has other DNA sequences that encode this CDR3 too. The chain is built from TRBV7-9 and TRBJ2-3; perhaps TRBD2 as D (6 bases). The ends were cut back, 3 bases at V and 1 base at J, with 8 bases in the middle. The CDR3 spans 14 residues. Per germline, CDR1 SEHNR and CDR2 FQNEAQ (reference sequence). CDR3 bases: TGTGCCAGCAGCTTGACGGGGGGCACAGATACGCAGTATTTT. Encoded protein: CASSLTGGTDTQYF.

This rearrangement joins TRBV14 to TRBJ2-1; D possibly corresponds to TRBD1 (7 bases). V was clipped by 3 bases and J by 2 bases, with 17 bases between them. In germline, CDR1 is SGHDN, CDR2 FVKESK. The CDR3 sequence is 17 residues long. CDR3: CASSHYNSGGPYNEQFF. DNA of the CDR3: TGTGCCAGCAGCCATTACAACTCAGGGGGGCCCTACAATGAGCAGTTCTTC.

This clone has only one observation. The chain couples TRBV6-5 to TRBJ1-1, with TRBD1 matching 7 bases. Trimming removed 6 bases from V and 5 bases from J; junction bases left unmatched: 12. The CDR3 is 15 residues long. Per germline, CDR1 MNHEY and CDR2 SVGAGI. The CDR3 loop is CASRSTQGLGTEAFF. For the CDR3, the DNA is TGTGCCAGCAGATCCACACAGGGGTTGGGTACTGAAGCTTTCTTT.

The gene calls are TRBV7-9 and TRBJ1-4; 7 bases are a match to TRBD1. Germline CDR1 is SEHNR and CDR2 is FQNEAQ (reference sequence). The CDR3 covers 15 residues. J was trimmed by 7 bases and V by 5 bases; bases with no gene match: 10. The CDR3: CASSENTGAFEKLFF. The CDR3 nucleotides read TGTGCCAGCAGCGAGAACACAGGGGCTTTTGAAAAACTGTTTTTT.

This clone was counted a few times. The chain links TRBV6-5 to TRBJ2-7; 13 nucleotides match TRBD2. CDR1 MNHEY and CDR2 SVGAGI come from the germline V gene. The CDR3 length is 13 residues. After removal of 5 bases from V and 9 bases from J, the junction contained 4 bases not matched to a gene. The CDR3 DNA sequence: TGTGCCAGCAGTCCCGGGACTAGCGGGACGCAGTACTTC. Encoded protein: CASSPGTSGTQYF.

This clone appeared once. V and J are TRBV18 and TRBJ2-1; 8 nucleotides align to TRBD2. Unmatched junction bases numbered 8, after V lost 3 bases and J lost 10 bases. Per germline, CDR1 KGHSH and CDR2 LQKENI. The CDR3 sequence is 14 residues long. The CDR3 DNA reads TGTGCCAGCTCACCCTTGGTGGGACTAGGGGAGCAGTTCTTC. It is translated as CASSPLVGLGEQFF.